A selection of T cell receptor beta chains follows, all from one sample in a study of cytomegalovirus exposure and HLA in healthy donors. Using immunoSEQ multiplex PCR, the repertoire was profiled, and TCRdb retains in-frame clones only, with some absent. The table includes about 110,000 clones, 88% detected once. Sample: PBMCs. The receptors were sampled from a woman younger than 45 in good health and CMV-seropositive. Each CDR3 is given without its conserved first and last residue.

>TRBV5-1
ASSFNRETEAF
>TRBV5-5
ASSLDGGSGNTIY
>TRBV7-2
ASSRAGGAGIYEQY
>TRBV27
ASSTHTGALNFDTQY
>TRBV29-1
SAFRTITVSGSEQF
>TRBV6-5
ASSLGQGREKLF
>TRBV2
ASSADSGRAVGTQY
>TRBV2
ASSRHENTEAF
>TRBV4-1
ASSQGGAGVGTDTQY
>TRBV18
ASSPTGGYEQY
>TRBV19
ASSPGQGAGGYT
>TRBV5-6
ASSLLGDASTDTQY
>TRBV27
ASSFSSGSKVQY
>TRBV9
ASSVVGGGETQY
>TRBV27
ASSESSGGAYEQY
>TRBV27
ASSLLAGGPLEQTQY
>TRBV30
AWGGQPDEKLF
>TRBV10-3
AISPGTSGSPLH
>TRBV7-2
ASSSGQSWRDEAF
>TRBV9
ASSVGGAVDTQY
>TRBV19
ASSRLAESTDTQY
>TRBV4-3
ASSPDTTPTQPNYGYT
>TRBV27
ASSLGPGQGASGANVLT
>TRBV14
ASSQDRNHTDTQY
>TRBV5-4
VWGDHYEQY
>TRBV5-6
ASSSGRERVNEQF
>TRBV7-3
ASSFPTGASNQPQH
>TRBV6-4
ASSDSSQTGPAAPRVWRQETQY
>TRBV27
ASSVGSYTEAF
>TRBV29-1
SVVVGTSNTGELF
>TRBV2
ARHRVGANVLT
>TRBV5-6
ASSLALTPITDTQY
>TRBV13
ASTSTGDLNNEQF
>TRBV30
AWSGTSLRGDTQY
>TRBV15
ATSREAGGGSYEQY
>TRBV5-5
ASSYRGGSSYEQY
>TRBV25-1
ASSDPAGISSYEQY
>TRBV7-8
ASSLEGRGNYGYT
>TRBV7-9
ASSLSGVMEQF
>TRBV19
ASRGLRTSGRTQYTGELF
>TRBV27
ASSPTTSGTLVGELF
>TRBV15
ATSSSRAGDTQY
>TRBV5-1
ASSLAGAGANVLT
>TRBV4-2
ASSQSLAGGAYNEQF
>TRBV28
ASSLIAGGPATQY
>TRBV14
ASSQVPGGEQY
>TRBV28
ASSPGTGWYEQY
>TRBV7-9
ASSLGTGGRHNSPLH
>TRBV5-6
ASSFTAGELF
>TRBV7-9
ASSFRQGRNTGELF
>TRBV6-4
ASSETGSAGANVLT
>TRBV19
ASTRDSFSTDTQY
>TRBV9
ASSGTSGLNQPQH